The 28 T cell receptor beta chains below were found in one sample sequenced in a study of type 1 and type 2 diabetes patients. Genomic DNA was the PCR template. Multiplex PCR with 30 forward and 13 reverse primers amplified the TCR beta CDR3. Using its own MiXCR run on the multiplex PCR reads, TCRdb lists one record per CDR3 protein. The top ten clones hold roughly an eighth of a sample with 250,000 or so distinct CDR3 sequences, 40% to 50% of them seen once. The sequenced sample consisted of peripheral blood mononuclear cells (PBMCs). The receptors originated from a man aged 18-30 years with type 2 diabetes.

The CDR3 coding sequence is TGTGCCAGTAGTAGCCTCGGGCCTTATGGCTACACCTTC. Translated, it gives CASSSLGPYGYTF. The chain recombines TRBV19 with TRBJ1-2, with unresolved D. Germline loops: CDR1 LNHDA, CDR2 SQIVND (reference sequence). CDR3 length: 13 residues. Trimming shortened V by 4 bases and J by 5 bases, and 11 bases separated the two germline ends.

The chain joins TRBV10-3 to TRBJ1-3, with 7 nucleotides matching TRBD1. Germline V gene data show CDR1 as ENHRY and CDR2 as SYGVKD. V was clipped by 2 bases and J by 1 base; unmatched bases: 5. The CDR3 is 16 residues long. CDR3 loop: CAISEGDRISGNTIYF. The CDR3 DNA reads TGTGCCATCAGTGAGGGGGACAGAATTTCTGGAAACACCATATATTTT.

CDR3 loop: CAITPGLEGTEAFF. The DNA of the CDR3 is TGTGCCATCACCCCGGGACTAGAAGGCACTGAAGCTTTCTTT. This chain connects TRBV10-3 to TRBJ1-1; the D gene is possibly TRBD1 (5 bases). This CDR3 has 14 residues. Trimming cost V 7 bases and J 4 bases, with 16 bases left between them. Germline CDR1 ENHRY, CDR2 SYGVKD.

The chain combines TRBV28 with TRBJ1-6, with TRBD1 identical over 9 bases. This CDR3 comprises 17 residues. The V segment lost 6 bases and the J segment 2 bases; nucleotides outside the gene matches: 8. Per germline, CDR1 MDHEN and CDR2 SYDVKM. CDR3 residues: CASSPGQGGTYNSPLHF. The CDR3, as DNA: TGTGCCAGCAGCCCGGGACAGGGTGGAACCTATAATTCACCCCTCCACTTT. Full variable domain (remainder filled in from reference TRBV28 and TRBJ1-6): DVKVTQSSRYLVKRTGEKVFLECVQDMDHENMFWYRQDPGLGLRLIYFSYDVKMKEKGDIPEGYSVSREKKERFSLILESASTNQTSMYLCASSPGQGGTYNSPLHFGNGTRLTVT.

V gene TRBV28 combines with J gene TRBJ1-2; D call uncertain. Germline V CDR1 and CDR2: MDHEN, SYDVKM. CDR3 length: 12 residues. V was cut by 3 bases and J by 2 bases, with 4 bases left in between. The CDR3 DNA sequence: TGTGCCAGCAGTTTGGGGAACTATGGCTACACCTTC. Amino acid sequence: CASSLGNYGYTF.

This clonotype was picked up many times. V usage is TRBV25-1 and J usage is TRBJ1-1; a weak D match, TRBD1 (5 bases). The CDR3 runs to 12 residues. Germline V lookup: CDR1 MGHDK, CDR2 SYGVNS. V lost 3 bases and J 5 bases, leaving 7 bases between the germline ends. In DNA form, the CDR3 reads TGTGCCAGCAGTGATGGGGGGACTGAAGCTTTCTTT. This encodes CASSDGGTEAFF.

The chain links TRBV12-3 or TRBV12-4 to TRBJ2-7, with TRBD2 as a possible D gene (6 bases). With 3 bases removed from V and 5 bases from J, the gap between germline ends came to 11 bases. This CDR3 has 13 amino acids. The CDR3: CASSFRGVHEQYF. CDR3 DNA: TGTGCCAGCAGTTTCCGCGGGGTCCACGAGCAGTACTTC.

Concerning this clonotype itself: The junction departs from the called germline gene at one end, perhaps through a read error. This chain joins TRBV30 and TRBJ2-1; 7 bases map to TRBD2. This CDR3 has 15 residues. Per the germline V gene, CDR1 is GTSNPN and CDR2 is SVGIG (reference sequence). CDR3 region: CAWSGASGSYNEQSF. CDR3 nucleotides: TGTGCCTGGAGTGGGGCTAGCGGTTCCTACAATGAGCAGTCCTTC.

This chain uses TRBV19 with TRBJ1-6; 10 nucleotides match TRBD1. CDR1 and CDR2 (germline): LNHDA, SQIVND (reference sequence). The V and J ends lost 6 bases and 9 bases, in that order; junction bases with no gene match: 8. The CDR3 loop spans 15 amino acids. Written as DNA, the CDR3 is TGTGCCAGTAGACCTCTGGGGACAGGGGTTTCACCCCTCCACTTT. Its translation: CASRPLGTGVSPLHF.

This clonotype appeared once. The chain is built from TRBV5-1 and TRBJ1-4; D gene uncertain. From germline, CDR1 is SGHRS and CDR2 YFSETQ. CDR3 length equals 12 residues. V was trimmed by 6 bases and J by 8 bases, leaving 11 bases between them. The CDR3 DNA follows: TGCGCCAGCACAGATCACAGCGAAAAACTGTTTTTT. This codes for CASTDHSEKLFF. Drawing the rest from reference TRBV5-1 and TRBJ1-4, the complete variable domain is KAGVTQTPRYLIKTRGQQVTLSCSPISGHRSVSWYQQTPGQGLQFLFEYFSETQRNKGNFPGRFSGRQFSNSRSEMNVSTLELGDSALYLCASTDHSEKLFFGSGTQLSVL.

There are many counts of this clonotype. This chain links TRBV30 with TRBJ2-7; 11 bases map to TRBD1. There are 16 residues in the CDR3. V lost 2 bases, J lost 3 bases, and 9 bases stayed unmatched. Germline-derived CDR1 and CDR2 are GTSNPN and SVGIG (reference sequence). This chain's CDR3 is CAWSSSSGTGGYEQYF. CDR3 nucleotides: TGTGCCTGGAGTTCCTCCTCCGGGACAGGGGGCTACGAGCAGTACTTC.

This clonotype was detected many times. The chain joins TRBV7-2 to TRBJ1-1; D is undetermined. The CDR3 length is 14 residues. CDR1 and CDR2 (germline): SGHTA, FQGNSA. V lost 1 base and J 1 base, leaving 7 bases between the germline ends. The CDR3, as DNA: TGTGCCAGCAGCTTAGGGGGTGCGAACACTGAAGCTTTCTTT. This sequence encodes CASSLGGANTEAFF.

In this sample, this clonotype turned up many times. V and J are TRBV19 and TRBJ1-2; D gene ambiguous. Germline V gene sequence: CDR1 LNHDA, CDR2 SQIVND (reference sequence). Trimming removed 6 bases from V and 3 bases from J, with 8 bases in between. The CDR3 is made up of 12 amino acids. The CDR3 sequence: CASRTIHYGYTF. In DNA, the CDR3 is TGTGCCAGTAGGACGATCCACTATGGCTACACCTTC.

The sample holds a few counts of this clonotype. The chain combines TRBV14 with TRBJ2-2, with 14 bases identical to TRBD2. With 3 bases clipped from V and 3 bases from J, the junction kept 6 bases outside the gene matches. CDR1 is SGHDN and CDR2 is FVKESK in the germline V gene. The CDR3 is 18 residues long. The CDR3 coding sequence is TGTGCCAGCAGCCATTCCGGGACTAGCGGGAGATACACCGGGGAGCTGTTTTTT. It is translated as CASSHSGTSGRYTGELFF.

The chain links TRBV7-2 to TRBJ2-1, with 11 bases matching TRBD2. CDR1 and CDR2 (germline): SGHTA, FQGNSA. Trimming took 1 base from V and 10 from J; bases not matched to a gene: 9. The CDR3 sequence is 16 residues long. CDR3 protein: CASSLGIAGGLEEQFF. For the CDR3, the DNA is TGTGCCAGCAGCTTAGGGATAGCGGGGGGGCTCGAGGAGCAGTTCTTC. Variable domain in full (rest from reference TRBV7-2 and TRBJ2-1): GAGVSQSPSNKVTEKGKDVELRCDPISGHTALYWYRQSLGQGLEFLIYFQGNSAPDKSGLPSDRFSAERTGGSVSTLTIQRTQQEDSAVYLCASSLGIAGGLEEQFFGPGTRLTVL.

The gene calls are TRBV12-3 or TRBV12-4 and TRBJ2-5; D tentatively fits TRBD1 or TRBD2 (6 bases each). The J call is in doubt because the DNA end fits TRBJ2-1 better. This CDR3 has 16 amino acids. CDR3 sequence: CASSLALGGSSHEQFF. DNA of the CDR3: TGTGCCAGCAGTTTAGCCTTGGGGGGCTCTAGTCATGAGCAGTTCTTC.

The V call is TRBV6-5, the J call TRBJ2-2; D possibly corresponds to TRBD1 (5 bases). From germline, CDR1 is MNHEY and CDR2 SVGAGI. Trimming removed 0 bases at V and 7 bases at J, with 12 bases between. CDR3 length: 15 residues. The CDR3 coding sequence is TGTGCCAGCAGTTACTCGATTGGGGCCGTCGGGGAGCTGTTTTTT. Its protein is CASSYSIGAVGELFF.

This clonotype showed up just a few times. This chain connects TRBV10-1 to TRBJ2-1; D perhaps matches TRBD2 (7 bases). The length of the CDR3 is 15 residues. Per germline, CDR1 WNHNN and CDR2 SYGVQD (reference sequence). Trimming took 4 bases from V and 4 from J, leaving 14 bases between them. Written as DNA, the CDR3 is TGCGCCAGCAGTGCGAGGGGGGGCGGATACAATGAGCAGTTCTTC. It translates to CASSARGGGYNEQFF.

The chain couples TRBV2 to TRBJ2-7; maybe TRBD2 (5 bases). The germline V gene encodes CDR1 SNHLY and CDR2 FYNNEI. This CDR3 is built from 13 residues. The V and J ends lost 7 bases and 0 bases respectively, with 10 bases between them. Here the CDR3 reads CASKRTPSYEQYF. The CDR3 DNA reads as TGTGCCAGCAAGCGGACGCCCTCCTACGAGCAGTACTTC.

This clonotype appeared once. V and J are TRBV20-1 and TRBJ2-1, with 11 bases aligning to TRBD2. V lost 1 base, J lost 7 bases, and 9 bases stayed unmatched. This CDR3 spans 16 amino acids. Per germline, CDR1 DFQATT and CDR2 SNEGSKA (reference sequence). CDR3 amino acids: CSARVSGRAVGNEQFF. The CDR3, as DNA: TGCAGTGCTAGAGTTAGCGGGAGGGCTGTAGGGAATGAGCAGTTCTTC.

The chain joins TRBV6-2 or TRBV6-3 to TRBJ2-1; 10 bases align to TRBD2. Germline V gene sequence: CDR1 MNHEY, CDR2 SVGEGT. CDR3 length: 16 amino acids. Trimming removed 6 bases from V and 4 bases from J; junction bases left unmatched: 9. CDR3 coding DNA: TGTGCCAGCAGCTACGGACTAGCGGAGCCTTACAATGAGCAGTTCTTC. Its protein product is CASSYGLAEPYNEQFF.

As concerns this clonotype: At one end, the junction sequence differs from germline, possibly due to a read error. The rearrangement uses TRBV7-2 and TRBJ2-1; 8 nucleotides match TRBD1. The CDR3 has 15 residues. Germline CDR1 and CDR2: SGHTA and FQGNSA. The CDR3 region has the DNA TGCGCCAGCAGCTTACAGGGGGTCCCATACAATGAGCAGTTCTTC. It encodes CASSLQGVPYNEQFF.

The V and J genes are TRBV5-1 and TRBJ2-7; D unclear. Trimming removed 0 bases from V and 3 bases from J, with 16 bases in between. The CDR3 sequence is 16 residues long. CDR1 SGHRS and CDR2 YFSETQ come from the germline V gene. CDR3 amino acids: CASSLGWVLEDYEQYF. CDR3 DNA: TGCGCCAGCAGCTTGGGGTGGGTACTCGAGGACTACGAGCAGTACTTC.

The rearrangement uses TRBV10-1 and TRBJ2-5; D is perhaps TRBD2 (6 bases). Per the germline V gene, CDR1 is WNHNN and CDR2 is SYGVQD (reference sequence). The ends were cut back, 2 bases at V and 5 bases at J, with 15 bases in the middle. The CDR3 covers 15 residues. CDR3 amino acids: CASSEGGADGETQYF. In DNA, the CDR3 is TGCGCCAGCAGTGAGGGAGGGGCGGACGGCGAGACCCAGTACTTC.

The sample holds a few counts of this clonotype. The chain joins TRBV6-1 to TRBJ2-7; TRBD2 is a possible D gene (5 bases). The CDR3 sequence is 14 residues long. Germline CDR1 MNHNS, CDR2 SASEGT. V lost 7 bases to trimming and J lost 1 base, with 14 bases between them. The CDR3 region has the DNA TGTGCCAGCAAAAGGGCAGCGGCGTCCTACGAGCAGTACTTC. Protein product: CASKRAAASYEQYF.

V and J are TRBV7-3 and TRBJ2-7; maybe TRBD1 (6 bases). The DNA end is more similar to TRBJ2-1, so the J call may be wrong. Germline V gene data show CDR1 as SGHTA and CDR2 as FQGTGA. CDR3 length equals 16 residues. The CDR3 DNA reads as TGTGCCAGTAGTATATTTGCTGGGCAGGGGAAGTACGAGCAGTTCTTC. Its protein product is CASSIFAGQGKYEQFF.

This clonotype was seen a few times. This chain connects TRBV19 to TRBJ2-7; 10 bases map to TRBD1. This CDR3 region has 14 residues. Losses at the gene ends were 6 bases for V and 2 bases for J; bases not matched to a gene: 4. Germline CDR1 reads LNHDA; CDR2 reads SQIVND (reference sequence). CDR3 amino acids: CASRATGGTYEQYF. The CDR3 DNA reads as TGTGCCAGTAGGGCGACAGGGGGCACCTACGAGCAGTACTTC.

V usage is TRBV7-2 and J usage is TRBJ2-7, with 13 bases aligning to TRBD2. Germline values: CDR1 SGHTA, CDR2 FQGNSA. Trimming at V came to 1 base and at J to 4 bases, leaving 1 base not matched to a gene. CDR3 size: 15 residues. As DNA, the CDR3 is TGTGCCAGCAGCTTAGGGACTAGCGGGAGTTACGAGCAGTACTTC. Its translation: CASSLGTSGSYEQYF.